The clone carrying this TCR beta chain came up a few times. The data are from a study of T cell repertoires in cytomegalovirus infection. Looking at the study overall: Carrying CMV and the relevant HLA type showed in public TCR beta signatures.

This CDR3 comprises 13 residues. In germline, CDR1 is SEHNR, CDR2 FQNEAQ (reference sequence). Trimming left V 4 bases short and J 5 bases short, with 11 bases between. TCRdb called the reads again in MiXCR, with one record for every CDR3 protein. Of about 680,000 distinct CDR3 sequences in the sample, approximately 25% are singletons; the top ten hold 7.5% to 9%. This chain joins TRBV7-9 and TRBJ2-5; the D gene is possibly TRBD2 (6 bases). Material for sequencing was CD8+ T cells from PBMCs. This TCR was sampled from a human donor in good health (CMV status not recorded). Some clones in this sample may be carry-over from other donors' samples. CDR3 in amino acids: CASSSLRGETQYF. The CDR3 nucleotides read TGTGCCAGCAGCTCTCTCCGGGGGGAGACCCAGTACTTC.